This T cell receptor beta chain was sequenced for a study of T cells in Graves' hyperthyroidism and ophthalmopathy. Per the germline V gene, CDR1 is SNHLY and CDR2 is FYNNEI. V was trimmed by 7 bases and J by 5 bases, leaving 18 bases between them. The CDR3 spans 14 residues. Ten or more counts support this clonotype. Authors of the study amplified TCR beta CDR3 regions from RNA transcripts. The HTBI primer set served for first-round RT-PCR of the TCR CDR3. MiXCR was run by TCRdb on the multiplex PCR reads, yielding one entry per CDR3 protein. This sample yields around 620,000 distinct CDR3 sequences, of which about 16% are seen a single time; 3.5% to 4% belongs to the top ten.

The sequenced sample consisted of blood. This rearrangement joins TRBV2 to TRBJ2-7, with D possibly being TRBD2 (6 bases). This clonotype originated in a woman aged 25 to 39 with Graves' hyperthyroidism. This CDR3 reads CASMGSRGRNEQYF. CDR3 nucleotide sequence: TGTGCCAGCATGGGCAGTCGGGGGAGGAACGAGCAGTACTTC.